The 3 T cell receptor beta chains below all came from one sample that was sequenced in a study of radiation and T cells in renal cell carcinoma. Time point defined: baseline pretreatment blood. The treatment: 15 Gy SBRT to primary tumor, nephrectomy 4 weeks later. Clones were read by immunoSEQ multiplex PCR, and TCRdb kept only the in-frame ones, dropping some. Among 95,000 to 150,000 clones listed, 82% were seen once. Sequences were derived from blood, sampled from a patient whose treatment included radiotherapy and nephrectomy. The source is a woman aged 55-70 years with renal cell carcinoma.

This chain links TRBV27 with TRBJ2-3; 13 bases are a match to TRBD2. Germline CDR1 and CDR2: MNHEY and SMNVEV (reference sequence). The CDR3 is 16 amino acids. The trim removed 3 bases at V and 4 bases at J, leaving 4 bases unmatched. The CDR3 DNA reads TGTGCCAGCAGTTTCCTACTAGCGGGGGGGGCAGATACGCAGTATTTT. It codes for CASSFLLAGGADTQYF.

This clone was counted only a few times. The CDR3 loop reads CASSLPTSGAQETQYF. CDR3 nucleotide sequence: TGTGCCAGCAGCCTCCCGACTAGCGGAGCCCAAGAGACCCAGTACTTC. The chain has TRBV14 and TRBJ2-5; 9 positions agree with TRBD2. Losses at the gene ends were 4 bases for V and 1 base for J; bases not matched to a gene: 7. The germline CDR1 and CDR2 sequences are SGHDN and FVKESK. CDR3 length: 16 residues.

The chain employs TRBV7-2 and TRBJ2-2, with TRBD2 identical over 10 bases. Germline CDR1 reads SGHTA; CDR2 reads FQGNSA. V trimming: 6 bases; J trimming: 2 bases; junction bases outside the gene matches: 6. The length of the CDR3 is 16 residues. Written as DNA, the CDR3 is TGTGCCAGCAGTTCCCTAGCGGGGGCAAACACCGGGGAGCTGTTTTTT. Amino acid sequence: CASSSLAGANTGELFF.